This record concerns one T cell receptor beta chain sequence. Unmatched junction bases numbered 4, after V lost 5 bases and J lost 1 base. The CDR3 is made up of 14 amino acids. CDR1 is MDHEN, CDR2 SYDVKM, per germline. This sample was taken from a study of cytomegalovirus exposure and HLA in healthy donors. The PCR was carried out with 60 Vbeta primers and 13 Jbeta primers. Profiling relied on immunoSEQ multiplex PCR, and the TCRdb table lists in-frame clones only, not all of them. The data contain 130,000 or so clones, about 82% of them singletons. The sample taken for sequencing was PBMCs. The rearrangement links TRBV28 to TRBJ2-7, with 8 bases matching TRBD2. The sequence derives from a man aged 30 to 39 in good health and CMV-seronegative. The CDR3 DNA is TGTGCCAGCAGTGAGATAGCGGGATCCTACGAGCAGTACTTC. Its protein product is CASSEIAGSYEQYF.